This T cell receptor beta chain emerged from a study of patients and donors after allogeneic stem cell transplantation. Germline trimming cut 3 bases from V and 3 bases from J; bases unmatched to any gene: 4. The length of the CDR3 is 14 residues. From the RT-PCR reads, TCRdb called clonotypes with MiXCR, one entry per CDR3 protein. The table has 150,000 to 250,000 distinct CDR3 sequences, 41% seen once. Input material: blood, either unsorted or a sorted T cell fraction (not recorded which). The sequence was collected from a human donor who was either an allogeneic HSCT recipient or a stem cell or donor lymphocyte infusion donor (not recorded which). It is not recorded whose cells these are; they may come from a transplant donor. The chain is built from TRBV12-3 or TRBV12-4 and TRBJ2-7; 8 bases are a match to TRBD1. The CDR3 nucleotides are TGTGCCAGCAGTTTGGGACAGGACCTCTACGAGCAGTACTTC. It codes for CASSLGQDLYEQYF.